A selection of T cell receptor beta chains follows, all from one sample in a study of blood T cells in healthy people across ages. TCRdb reprocessed the 5' RACE reads with MiXCR, giving one entry per CDR3 protein. The sample includes approximately 800,000 distinct CDR3 sequences, 62% of them seen just once. The sequenced sample consisted of blood. Every receptor here comes from a man aged 30-40 years in good health. The CDR3 runs from the conserved cysteine through the conserved F or W. A D gene is named only where the DNA matches it firmly. Some rows have no size entry. The others give once, few or many, or a class for an expanded clone.

clone_size j_call v_call d_call cdr3_nt cdr3_aa
- TRBJ2-3 TRBV20-1 TRBD2 TGCAGTGCTGTAGCGGGAGCAACAGATACGCAGTATTTT CSAVAGATDTQYF
- TRBJ2-5 TRBV7-2 - TGTGCCAGCAGCTACGATCAGGGGGGGACCCAGTACTTC CASSYDQGGTQYF
- TRBJ2-1 TRBV2 - TGTGCCAGCAGTGAAAGTAGCAGAAATGAGCAGTTCTTC CASSESSRNEQFF
- TRBJ1-2 TRBV20-1 - TGCAGTGCAAGAGAGCCCAGGGACTATGGCTACACCTTC CSAREPRDYGYTF
- TRBJ2-7 TRBV7-2 - TGTGCCAGCAGCCCGCAATCTCGGAGCTCCTACGAGCAGTACTTC CASSPQSRSSYEQYF
few TRBJ1-2 TRBV27 TRBD1 TGTGCCAGCAGTTTCGGGACAGATCCTCGGGGTAGTGGCTACACCTTC CASSFGTDPRGSGYTF
- TRBJ1-4 TRBV7-2 - TGTGCCAGCAGCTTAGTGGGGGTGGGTGGAAAACTGTTTTTT CASSLVGVGGKLFF
few TRBJ2-1 TRBV20-1 - TGCAGTGCTAGCCAGGGGTACAATGAGCAGTTCTTC CSASQGYNEQFF
- TRBJ2-5 TRBV5-1 - TGCGCCAGCAGCTTGGCAGTATCCGGGGAGACCCAGTACTTC CASSLAVSGETQYF
- TRBJ2-4 TRBV4-1 - TGCGCCAGCAGCCAAGAAGAAACTTGGGGTAACGACATTCAGTACTTC CASSQEETWGNDIQYF
- TRBJ2-5 TRBV20-1 - TGCAGTGCTGATGTCAGGCTGCAAGAGACCCAGTACTTC CSADVRLQETQYF
- TRBJ2-7 TRBV5-1 - TGCGCCAGCAGCTTGGATGGCAACTCCTACGAGCAGTACTTC CASSLDGNSYEQYF
- TRBJ1-2 TRBV4-3 - TGCGCCAGCAGCCCTACAACTAACTATGGCTACACCTTC CASSPTTNYGYTF
- TRBJ2-5 TRBV29-1 - TGCAGCGTTTTTGGGCAGGAAGAGACCCAGTACTTC CSVFGQEETQYF
- TRBJ2-1 TRBV20-1 - TGCAGTGCTAGAGTCAGAGAAGACTACAATGAGCAGTTCTTC CSARVREDYNEQFF
- TRBJ2-2 TRBV27 TRBD2 TGTGCCAGCACCCCTGAGCGGGGAACCGGGGAGCTGTTTTTT CASTPERGTGELFF